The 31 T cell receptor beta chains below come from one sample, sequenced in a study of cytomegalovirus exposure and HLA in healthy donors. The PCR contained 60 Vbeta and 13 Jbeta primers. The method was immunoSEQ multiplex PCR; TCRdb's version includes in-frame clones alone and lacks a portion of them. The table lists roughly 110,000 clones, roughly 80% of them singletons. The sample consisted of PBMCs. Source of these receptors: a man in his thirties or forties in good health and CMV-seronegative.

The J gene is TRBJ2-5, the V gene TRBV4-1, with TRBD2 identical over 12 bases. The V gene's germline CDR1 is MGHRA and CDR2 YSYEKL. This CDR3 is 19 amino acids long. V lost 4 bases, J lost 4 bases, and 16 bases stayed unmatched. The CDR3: CASSRLWVGLAGYAETQYF. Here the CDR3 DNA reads TGCGCCAGCAGCCGTTTATGGGTAGGACTAGCGGGATATGCAGAGACCCAGTACTTC.

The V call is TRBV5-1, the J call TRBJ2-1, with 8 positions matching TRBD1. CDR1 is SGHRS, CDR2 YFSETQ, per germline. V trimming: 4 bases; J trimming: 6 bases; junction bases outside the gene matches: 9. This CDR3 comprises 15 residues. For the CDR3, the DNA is TGCGCCAGCAGCCCGTCAACAGGGGGAGGCAATGAGCAGTTCTTC. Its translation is CASSPSTGGGNEQFF.

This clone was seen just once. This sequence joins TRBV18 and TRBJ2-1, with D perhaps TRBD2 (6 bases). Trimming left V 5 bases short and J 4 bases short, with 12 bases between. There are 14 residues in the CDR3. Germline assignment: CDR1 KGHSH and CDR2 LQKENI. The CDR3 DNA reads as TGTGCCAGCTCATACACGGGAGTTTACAATGAGCAGTTCTTC. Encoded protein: CASSYTGVYNEQFF.

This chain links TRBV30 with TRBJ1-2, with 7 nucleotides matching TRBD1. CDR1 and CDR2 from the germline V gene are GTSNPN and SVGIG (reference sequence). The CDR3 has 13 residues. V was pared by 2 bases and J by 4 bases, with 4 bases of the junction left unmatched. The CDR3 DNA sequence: TGTGCCTGGAGTCTCACAGGGGTCTATGGCTACACCTTC. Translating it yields CAWSLTGVYGYTF.

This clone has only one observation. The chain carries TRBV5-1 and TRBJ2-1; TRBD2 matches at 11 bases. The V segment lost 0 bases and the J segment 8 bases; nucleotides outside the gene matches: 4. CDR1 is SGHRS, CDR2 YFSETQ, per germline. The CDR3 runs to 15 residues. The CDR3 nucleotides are TGCGCCAGCAGCTTGGGGACTAGCGGGCTTCATGAGCAGTTCTTC. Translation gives CASSLGTSGLHEQFF.

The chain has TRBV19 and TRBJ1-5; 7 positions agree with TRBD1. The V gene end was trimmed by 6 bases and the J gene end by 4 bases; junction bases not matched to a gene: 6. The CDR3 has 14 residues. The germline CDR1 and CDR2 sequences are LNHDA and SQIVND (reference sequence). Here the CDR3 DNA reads TGTGCCAGTAGCCCCCGGACAGGTAATCAGCCCCAGCATTTT. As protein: CASSPRTGNQPQHF. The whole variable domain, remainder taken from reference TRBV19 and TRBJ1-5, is DGGITQSPKYLFRKEGQNVTLSCEQNLNHDAMYWYRQDPGQGLRLIYYSQIVNDFQKGDIAEGYSVSREKKESFPLTVTSAQKNPTAFYLCASSPRTGNQPQHFGDGTRLSIL.

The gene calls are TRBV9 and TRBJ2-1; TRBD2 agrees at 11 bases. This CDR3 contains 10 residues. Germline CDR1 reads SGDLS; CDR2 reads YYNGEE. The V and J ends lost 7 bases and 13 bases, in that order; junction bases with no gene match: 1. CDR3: CASGTSGQFF. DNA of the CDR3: TGTGCCAGCGGGACTAGCGGACAGTTCTTC.

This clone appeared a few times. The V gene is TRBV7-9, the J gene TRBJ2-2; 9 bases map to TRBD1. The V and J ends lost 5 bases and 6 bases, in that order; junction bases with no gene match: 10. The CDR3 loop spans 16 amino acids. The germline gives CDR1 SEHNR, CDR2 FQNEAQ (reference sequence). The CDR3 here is CASSARDREGPGELFF. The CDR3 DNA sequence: TGTGCCAGCAGCGCCCGGGACAGGGAGGGTCCCGGGGAGCTGTTTTTT.

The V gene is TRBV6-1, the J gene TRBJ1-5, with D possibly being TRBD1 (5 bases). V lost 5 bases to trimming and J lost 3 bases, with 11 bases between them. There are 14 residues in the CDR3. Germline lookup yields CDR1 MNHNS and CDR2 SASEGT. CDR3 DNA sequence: TGTGCCAGCAGTCAATGGACAACCAATCAGCCCCAGCATTTT. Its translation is CASSQWTTNQPQHF.

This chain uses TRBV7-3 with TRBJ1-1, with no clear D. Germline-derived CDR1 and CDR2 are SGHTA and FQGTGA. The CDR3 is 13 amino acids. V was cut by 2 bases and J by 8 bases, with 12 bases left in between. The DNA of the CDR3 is TGTGCCAGCAGCTTAGTTGCGAGAGCGGAAGCTTTCTTT. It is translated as CASSLVARAEAFF.

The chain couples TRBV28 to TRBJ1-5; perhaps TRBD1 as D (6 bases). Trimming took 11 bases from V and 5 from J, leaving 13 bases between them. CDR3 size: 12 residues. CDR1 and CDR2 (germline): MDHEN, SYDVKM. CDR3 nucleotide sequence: TGTGCCGGGGGGGGCGGGGATCAGCCCCAGCATTTT. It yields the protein CAGGGGDQPQHF.

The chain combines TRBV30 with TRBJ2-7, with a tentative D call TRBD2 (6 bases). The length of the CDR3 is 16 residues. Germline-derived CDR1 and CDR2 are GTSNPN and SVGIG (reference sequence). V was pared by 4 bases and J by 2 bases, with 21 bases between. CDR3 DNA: TGTGCCTGGATCCCCCCGGAGGGAACTGAAACCTACGAGCAGTACTTC. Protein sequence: CAWIPPEGTETYEQYF.

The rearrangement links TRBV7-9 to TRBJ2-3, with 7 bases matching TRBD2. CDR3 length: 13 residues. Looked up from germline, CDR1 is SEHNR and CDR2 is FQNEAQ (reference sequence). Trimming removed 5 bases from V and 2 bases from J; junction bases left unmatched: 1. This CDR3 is CASSRDYTDTQYF. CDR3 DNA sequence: TGTGCCAGCAGCCGGGACTACACAGATACGCAGTATTTT.

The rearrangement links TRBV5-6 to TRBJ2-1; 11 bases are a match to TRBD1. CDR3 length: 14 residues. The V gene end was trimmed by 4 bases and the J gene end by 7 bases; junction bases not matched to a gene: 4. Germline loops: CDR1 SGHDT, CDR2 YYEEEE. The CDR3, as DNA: TGTGCCAGCAGCCTGGGGACAGGGGGGAATGAGCAGTTCTTC. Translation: CASSLGTGGNEQFF.

CDR3 amino acids: CASNPRGRDTGELFF. In nucleotides, the CDR3 is TGTGCCAGCAACCCTAGGGGGAGGGACACCGGGGAGCTGTTTTTT. This chain joins TRBV7-6 and TRBJ2-2; the D gene is possibly TRBD2 (7 bases). The germline V gene encodes CDR1 SGHVS and CDR2 FNYEAQ. There are 15 residues in the CDR3. Trimming took 7 bases from V and 3 from J, leaving 15 bases between them.

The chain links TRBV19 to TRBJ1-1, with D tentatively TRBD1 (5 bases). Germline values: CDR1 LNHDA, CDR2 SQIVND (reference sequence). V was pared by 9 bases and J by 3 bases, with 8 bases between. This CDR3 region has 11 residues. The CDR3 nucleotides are TGTGCCAGCTGGGACTACACTGAAGCTTTCTTT. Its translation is CASWDYTEAFF.

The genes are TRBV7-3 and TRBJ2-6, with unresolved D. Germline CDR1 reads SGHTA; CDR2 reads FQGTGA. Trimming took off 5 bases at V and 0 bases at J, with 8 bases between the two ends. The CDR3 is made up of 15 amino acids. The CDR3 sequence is CASSLDTSGANVLTF. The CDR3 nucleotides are TGTGCCAGCAGCCTTGACACCTCTGGGGCCAACGTCCTGACTTTC.

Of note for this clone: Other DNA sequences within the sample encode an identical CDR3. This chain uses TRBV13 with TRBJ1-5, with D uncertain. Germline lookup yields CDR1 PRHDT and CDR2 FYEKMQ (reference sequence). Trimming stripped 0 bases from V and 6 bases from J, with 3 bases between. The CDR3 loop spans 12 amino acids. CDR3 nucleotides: TGTGCCAGCAGCTTAGGCAGTCAGCCCCAGCATTTT. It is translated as CASSLGSQPQHF.

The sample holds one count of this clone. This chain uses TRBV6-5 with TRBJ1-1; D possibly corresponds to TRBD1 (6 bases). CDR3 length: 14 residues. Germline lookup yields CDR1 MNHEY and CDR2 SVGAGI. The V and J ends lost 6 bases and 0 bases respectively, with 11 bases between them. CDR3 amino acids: CASRDRLMNTEAFF. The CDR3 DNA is TGTGCCAGCAGAGACAGGTTAATGAACACTGAAGCTTTCTTT.

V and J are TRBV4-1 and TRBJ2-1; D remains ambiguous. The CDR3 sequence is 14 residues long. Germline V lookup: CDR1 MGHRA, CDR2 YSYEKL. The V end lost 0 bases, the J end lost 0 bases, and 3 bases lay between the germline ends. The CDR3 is CASSQDHSYNEQFF. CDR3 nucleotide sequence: TGCGCCAGCAGCCAAGACCACTCCTACAATGAGCAGTTCTTC.

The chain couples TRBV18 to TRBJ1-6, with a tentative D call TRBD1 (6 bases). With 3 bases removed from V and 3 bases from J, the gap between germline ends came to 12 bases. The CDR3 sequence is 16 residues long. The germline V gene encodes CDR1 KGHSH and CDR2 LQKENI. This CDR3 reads CASSPGAAHYNSPLHF. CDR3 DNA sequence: TGTGCCAGCTCACCGGGGGCCGCGCACTATAATTCACCCCTCCACTTT.

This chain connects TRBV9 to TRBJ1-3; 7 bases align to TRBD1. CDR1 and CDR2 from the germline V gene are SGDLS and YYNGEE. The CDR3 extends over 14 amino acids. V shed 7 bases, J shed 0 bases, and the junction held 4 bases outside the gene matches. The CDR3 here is CASGQASSGNTIYF. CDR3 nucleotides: TGTGCCAGCGGACAGGCGAGCTCTGGAAACACCATATATTTT.

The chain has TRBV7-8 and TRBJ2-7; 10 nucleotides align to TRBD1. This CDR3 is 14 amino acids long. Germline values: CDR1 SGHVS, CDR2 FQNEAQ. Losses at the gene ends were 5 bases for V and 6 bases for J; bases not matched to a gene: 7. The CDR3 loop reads CASSQRDRGLEQYF. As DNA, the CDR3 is TGTGCCAGCAGCCAACGGGACAGGGGCCTCGAGCAGTACTTC.

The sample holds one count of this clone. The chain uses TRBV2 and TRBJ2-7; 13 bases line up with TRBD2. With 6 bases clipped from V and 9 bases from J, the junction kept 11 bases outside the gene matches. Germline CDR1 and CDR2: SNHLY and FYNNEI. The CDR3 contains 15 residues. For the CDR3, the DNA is TGTGCCAGCAGGGGAACGTGGACTAGCGGGAGCCCGCAGTACTTC. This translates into CASRGTWTSGSPQYF.

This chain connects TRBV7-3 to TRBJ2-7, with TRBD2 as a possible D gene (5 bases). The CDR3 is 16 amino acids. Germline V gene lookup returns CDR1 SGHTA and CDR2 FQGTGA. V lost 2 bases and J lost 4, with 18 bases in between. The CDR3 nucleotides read TGTGCCAGCAGCTTAGGTTCTCGGGGATCCTCTTACGAGCAGTACTTC. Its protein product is CASSLGSRGSSYEQYF.

CDR3 nucleotide sequence: TGTGCCAGCAGCGCAGGTAGGGGCGGGGGCATCATTCGGGCCTACAATGAGCAGTTCTTC. Translation gives CASSAGRGGGIIRAYNEQFF. J is TRBJ2-1 and V is TRBV9; tentative D call: TRBD2 (7 bases). CDR1 and CDR2 (germline): SGDLS, YYNGEE. This CDR3 comprises 20 residues. V lost 3 bases, J lost 2 bases, and 27 bases lay in between.

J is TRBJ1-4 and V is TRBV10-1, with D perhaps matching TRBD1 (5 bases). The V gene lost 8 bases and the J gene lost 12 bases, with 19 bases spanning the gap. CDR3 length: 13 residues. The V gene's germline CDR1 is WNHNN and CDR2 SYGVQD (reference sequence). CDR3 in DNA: TGCGCCAGCCCGGGGGTTTATGAGAGGGAACTGTTTTTT. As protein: CASPGVYERELFF.

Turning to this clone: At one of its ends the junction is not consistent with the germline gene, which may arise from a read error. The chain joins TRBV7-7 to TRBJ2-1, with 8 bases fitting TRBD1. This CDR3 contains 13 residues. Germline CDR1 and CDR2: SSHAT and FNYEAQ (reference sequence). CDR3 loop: CASSLTGADEQFF. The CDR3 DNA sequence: TGTGCTAGCAGCCTGACAGGGGCCGATGAGCAGTTCTTC.

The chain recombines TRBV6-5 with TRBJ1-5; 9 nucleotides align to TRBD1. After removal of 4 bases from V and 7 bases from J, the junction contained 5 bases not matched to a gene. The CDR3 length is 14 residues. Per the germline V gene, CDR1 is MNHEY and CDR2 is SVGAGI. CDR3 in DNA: TGTGCCAGCAGTTGGGACAGGGACTCACAGCCCCAGCATTTT. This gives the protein CASSWDRDSQPQHF.

The chain's CDR3 is CASSPNQVQETQYF. CDR3 in DNA: TGTGCCAGCTCACCGAACCAGGTCCAAGAGACCCAGTACTTC. V gene TRBV18 combines with J gene TRBJ2-5; D not certain. V was shortened by 3 bases and J by 1 base, with 9 bases between the two germline ends. Per the germline V gene, CDR1 is KGHSH and CDR2 is LQKENI. This CDR3 is built from 14 residues.

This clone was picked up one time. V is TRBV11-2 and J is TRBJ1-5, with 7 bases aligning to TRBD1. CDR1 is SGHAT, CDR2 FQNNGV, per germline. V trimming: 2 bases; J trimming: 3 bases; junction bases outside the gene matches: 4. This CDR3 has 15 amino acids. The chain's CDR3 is CASSLQGGFNQPQHF. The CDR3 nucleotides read TGTGCCAGCAGCTTACAGGGGGGATTCAATCAGCCCCAGCATTTT.